A few counts support the clone carrying this T cell receptor (beta chain). The antigen is not known. This sample is drawn from a study of T-cell reconstitution after alpha-beta-depleted transplantation in children. Study-level points and caveats: Several hundred expanded graft clones reportedly gave rise to the alpha-beta T cells present about two months after transplant. Certain patients had high TCRbeta diversity at day 60, and it came from recipient T cells and thymic progenitors that survived. Diversity and T-cell counts at one year after transplant derived mostly from new T cells.

The library targeted TCRbeta and was prepared with unique molecular identifiers. TCRdb analysed the PCR reads with MiXCR anew, one entry per CDR3 protein. The data contain around 490,000 distinct CDR3 sequences, about an eighth of them singletons. This CDR3 has 15 residues. With 3 bases removed from V and 2 bases from J, the gap between germline ends came to 11 bases. Germline CDR1 reads SGDLS; CDR2 reads YYNGEE. The sample consisted of PBMCs, mostly from graft donor cells, taken 180 days after TCRalphabeta/CD19-depleted stem cell transplant. The genes are TRBV9 and TRBJ1-4; D is possibly TRBD1 (6 bases). This clonotype was obtained from a female patient aged 2-9 years who had a stem cell transplant for aplastic anemia, so the T cells may come from the graft donor. The chain's CDR3 is CASSGTGQTNEKLFF. The DNA of the CDR3 is TGTGCCAGCAGCGGGACCGGACAGACTAATGAAAAACTGTTTTTT.